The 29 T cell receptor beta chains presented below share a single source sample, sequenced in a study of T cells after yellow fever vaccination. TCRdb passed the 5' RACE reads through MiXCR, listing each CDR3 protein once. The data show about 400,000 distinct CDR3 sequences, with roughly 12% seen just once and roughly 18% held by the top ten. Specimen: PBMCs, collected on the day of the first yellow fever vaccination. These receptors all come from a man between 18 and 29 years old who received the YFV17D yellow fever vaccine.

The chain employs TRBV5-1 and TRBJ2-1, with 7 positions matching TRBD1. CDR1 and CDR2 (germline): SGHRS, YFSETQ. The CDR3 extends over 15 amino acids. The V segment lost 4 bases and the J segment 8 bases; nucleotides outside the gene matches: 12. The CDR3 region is CASSLRGPPADEQFF. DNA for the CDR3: TGCGCCAGCAGCCTGAGGGGGCCCCCAGCGGATGAGCAGTTCTTC.

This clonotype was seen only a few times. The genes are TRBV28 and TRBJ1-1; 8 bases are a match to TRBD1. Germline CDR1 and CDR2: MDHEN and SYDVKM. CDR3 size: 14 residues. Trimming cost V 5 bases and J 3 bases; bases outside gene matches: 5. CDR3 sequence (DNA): TGTGCCAGCAGTCCCCAGGACAGGGACACTGAAGCTTTCTTT. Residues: CASSPQDRDTEAFF.

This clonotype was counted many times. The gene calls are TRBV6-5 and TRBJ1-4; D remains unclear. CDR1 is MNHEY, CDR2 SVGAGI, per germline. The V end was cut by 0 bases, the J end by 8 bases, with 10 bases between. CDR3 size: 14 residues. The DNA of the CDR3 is TGTGCCAGCAGTTACTCGGAGGGTGCGGAAAAACTGTTTTTT. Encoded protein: CASSYSEGAEKLFF.

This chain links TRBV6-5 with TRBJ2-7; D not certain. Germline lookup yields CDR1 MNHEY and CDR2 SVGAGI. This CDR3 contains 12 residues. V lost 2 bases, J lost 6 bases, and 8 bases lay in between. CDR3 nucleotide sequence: TGTGCCAGCAGTTACGGGGATGGCGAGCAGTACTTC. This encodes CASSYGDGEQYF.

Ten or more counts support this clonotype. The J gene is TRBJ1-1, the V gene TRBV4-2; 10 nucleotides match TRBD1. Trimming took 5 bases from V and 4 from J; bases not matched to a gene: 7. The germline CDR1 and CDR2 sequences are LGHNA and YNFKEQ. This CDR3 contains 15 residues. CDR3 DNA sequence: TGTGCCAGCAGCTACGGGACAGGGGAGGCCACTGAAGCTTTCTTT. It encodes CASSYGTGEATEAFF.

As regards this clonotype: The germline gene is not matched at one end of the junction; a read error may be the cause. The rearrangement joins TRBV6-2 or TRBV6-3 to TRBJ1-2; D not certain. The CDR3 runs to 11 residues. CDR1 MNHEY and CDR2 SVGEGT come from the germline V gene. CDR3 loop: CASSSTYGHTF. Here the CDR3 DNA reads TGTGCCAGCAGTTCGACCTATGGCCACACCTTC.

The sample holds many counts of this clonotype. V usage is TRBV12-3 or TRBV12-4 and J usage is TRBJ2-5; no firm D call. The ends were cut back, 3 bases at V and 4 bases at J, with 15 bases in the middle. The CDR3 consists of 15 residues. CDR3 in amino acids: CASSLGTTQRETQYF. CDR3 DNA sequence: TGTGCCAGCAGTTTGGGAACCACACAAAGAGAGACCCAGTACTTC.

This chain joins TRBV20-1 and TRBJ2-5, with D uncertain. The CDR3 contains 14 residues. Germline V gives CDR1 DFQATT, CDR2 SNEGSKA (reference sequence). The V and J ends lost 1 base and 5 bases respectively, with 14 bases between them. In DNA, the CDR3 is TGCAGTGCTAGAGTATCCTCTCTAGGCGAGACCCAGTACTTC. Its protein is CSARVSSLGETQYF.

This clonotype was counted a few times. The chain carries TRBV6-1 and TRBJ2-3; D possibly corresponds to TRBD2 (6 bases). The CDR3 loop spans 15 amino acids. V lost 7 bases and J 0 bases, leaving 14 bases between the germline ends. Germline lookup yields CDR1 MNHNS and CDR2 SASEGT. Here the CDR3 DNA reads TGTGCCAGCAAAAGCTGGGGGGTTAGCACAGATACGCAGTATTTT. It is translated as CASKSWGVSTDTQYF.

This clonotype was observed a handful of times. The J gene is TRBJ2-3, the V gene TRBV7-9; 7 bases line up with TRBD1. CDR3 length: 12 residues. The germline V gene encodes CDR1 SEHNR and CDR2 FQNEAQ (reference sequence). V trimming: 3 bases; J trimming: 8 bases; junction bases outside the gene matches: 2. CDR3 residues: CASSLGDSTQYF. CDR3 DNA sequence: TGTGCCAGCAGCTTGGGGGACAGTACGCAGTATTTT. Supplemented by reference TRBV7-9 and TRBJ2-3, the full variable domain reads DTGVSQNPRHKITKRGQNVTFRCDPISEHNRLYWYRQTLGQGPEFLTYFQNEAQLEKSRLLSDRFSAERPKGSFSTLEIQRTEQGDSAMYLCASSLGDSTQYFGPGTRLTVL.

The CDR3 nucleotides are TGTGCCAGTAGTATTTCAGGGGCCGGAGAGACCCAGTACTTC. It codes for CASSISGAGETQYF. The genes are TRBV19 and TRBJ2-5; D is possibly TRBD1 (6 bases). This CDR3 has 14 residues. Trimming removed 3 bases at V and 4 bases at J, with 12 bases between. The germline gives CDR1 LNHDA, CDR2 SQIVND (reference sequence).

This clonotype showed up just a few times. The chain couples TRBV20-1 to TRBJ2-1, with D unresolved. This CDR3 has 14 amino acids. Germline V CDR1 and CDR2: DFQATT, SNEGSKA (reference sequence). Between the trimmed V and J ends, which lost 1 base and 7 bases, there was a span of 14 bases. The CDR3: CSARVIWRMNEQFF. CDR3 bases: TGCAGTGCTAGAGTTATCTGGCGGATGAATGAGCAGTTCTTC.

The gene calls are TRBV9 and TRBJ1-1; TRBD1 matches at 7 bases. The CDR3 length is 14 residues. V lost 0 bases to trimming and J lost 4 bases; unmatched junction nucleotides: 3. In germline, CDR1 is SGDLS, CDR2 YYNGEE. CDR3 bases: TGTGCCAGCAGCGTAGAGGCAGGGGGCACTGAAGCTTTCTTT. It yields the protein CASSVEAGGTEAFF.

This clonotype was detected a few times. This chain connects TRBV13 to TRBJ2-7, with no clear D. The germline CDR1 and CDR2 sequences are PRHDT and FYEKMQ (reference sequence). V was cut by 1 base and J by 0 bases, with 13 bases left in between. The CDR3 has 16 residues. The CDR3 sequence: CASSLEAFSSSYEQYF. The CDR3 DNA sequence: TGTGCCAGCAGCTTAGAGGCCTTTTCGAGCTCCTACGAGCAGTACTTC.

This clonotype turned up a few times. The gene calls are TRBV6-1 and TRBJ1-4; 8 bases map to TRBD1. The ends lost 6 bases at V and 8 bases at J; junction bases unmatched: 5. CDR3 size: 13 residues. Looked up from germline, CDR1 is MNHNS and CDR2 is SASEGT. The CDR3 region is CASSGQGKEKLFF. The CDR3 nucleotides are TGTGCCAGCAGCGGACAGGGTAAAGAAAAACTGTTTTTT.

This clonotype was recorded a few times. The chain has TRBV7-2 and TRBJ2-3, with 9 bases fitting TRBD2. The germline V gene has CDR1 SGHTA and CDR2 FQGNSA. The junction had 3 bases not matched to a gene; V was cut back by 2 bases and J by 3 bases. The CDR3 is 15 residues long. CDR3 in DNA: TGTGCCAGCAGCTTATTCCTAGCGGGGACAGATACGCAGTATTTT. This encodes CASSLFLAGTDTQYF.

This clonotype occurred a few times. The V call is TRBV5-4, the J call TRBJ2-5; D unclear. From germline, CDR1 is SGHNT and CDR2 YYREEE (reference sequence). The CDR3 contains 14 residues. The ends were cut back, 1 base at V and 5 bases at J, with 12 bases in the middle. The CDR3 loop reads CASSLFLMSETQYF. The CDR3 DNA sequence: TGTGCCAGCAGCTTGTTTCTAATGTCGGAGACCCAGTACTTC.

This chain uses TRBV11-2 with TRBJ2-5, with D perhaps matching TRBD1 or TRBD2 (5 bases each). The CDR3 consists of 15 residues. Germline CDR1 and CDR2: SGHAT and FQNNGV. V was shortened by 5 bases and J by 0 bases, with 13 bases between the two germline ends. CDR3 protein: CASSRDPGHQETQYF. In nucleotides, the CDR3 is TGTGCCAGCAGCAGAGACCCGGGACACCAAGAGACCCAGTACTTC. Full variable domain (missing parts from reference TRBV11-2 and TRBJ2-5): EAGVAQSPRYKIIEKRQSVAFWCNPISGHATLYWYQQILGQGPKLLIQFQNNGVVDDSQLPKDRFSAERLKGVDSTLKIQPAKLEDSAVYLCASSRDPGHQETQYFGPGTRLLVL.

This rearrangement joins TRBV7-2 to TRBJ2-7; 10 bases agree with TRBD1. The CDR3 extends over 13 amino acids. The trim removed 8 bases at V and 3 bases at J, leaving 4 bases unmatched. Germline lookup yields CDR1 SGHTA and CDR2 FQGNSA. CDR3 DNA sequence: TGTGCCAGCCGGGACAGGGGTTTCTACGAGCAGTACTTC. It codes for CASRDRGFYEQYF.

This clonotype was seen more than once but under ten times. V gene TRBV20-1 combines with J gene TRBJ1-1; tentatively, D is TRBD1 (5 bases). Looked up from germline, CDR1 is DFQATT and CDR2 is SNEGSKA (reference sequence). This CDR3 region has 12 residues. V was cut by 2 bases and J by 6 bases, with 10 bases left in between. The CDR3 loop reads CSARRGLSEAFF. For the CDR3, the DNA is TGCAGTGCTAGACGGGGACTTTCTGAAGCTTTCTTT.

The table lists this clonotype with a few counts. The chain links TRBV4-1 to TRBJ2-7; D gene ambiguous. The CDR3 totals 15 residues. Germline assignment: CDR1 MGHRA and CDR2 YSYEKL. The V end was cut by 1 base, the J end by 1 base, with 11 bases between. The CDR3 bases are TGCGCCAGCAGCCAAGCGTTGCTCAAATCCTACGAGCAGTACTTC. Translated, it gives CASSQALLKSYEQYF.

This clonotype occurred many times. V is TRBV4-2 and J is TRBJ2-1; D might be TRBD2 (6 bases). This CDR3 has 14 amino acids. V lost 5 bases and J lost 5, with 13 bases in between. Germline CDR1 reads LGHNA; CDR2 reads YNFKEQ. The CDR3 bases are TGTGCCAGCAGCTGGACCGGGACTGACAATGAGCAGTTCTTC. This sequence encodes CASSWTGTDNEQFF.

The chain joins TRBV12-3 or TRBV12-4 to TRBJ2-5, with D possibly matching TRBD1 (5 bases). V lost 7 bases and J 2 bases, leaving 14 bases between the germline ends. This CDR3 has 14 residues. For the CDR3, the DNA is TGTGCCAGCACGCGCCGACAGTATCAAGAGACCCAGTACTTC. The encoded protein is CASTRRQYQETQYF.

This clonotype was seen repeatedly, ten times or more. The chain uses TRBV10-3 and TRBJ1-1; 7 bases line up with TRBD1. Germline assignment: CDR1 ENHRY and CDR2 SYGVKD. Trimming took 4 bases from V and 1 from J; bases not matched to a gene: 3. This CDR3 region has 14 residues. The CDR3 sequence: CAISATGENTEAFF. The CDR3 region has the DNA TGTGCCATCAGTGCTACAGGGGAGAACACTGAAGCTTTCTTT.

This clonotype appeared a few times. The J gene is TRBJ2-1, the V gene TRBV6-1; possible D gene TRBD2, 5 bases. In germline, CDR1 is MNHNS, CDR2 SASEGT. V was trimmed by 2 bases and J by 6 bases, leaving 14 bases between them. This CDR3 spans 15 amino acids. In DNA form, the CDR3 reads TGTGCCAGCAGTGAATGGGGAGAGCCGGTCAATGAGCAGTTCTTC. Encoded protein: CASSEWGEPVNEQFF.

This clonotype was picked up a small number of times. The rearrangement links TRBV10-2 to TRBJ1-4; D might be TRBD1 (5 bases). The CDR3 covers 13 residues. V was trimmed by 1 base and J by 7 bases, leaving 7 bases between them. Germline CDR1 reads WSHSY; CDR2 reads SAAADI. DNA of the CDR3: TGCGCCAGCAGTGAGTACAGGACTGAAAAACTGTTTTTT. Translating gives CASSEYRTEKLFF.

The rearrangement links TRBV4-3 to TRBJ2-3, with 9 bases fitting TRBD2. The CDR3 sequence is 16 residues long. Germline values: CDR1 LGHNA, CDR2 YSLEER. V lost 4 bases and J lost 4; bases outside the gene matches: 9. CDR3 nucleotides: TGCGCCAGCAGCCTCCTGAGCGGGGGGCTCGCAGATACGCAGTATTTT. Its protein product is CASSLLSGGLADTQYF.

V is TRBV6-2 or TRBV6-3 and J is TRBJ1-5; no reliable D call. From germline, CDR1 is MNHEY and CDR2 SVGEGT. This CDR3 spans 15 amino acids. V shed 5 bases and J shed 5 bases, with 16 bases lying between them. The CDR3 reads CASSGIWTTDQPQHF. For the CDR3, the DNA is TGTGCCAGCAGTGGGATTTGGACCACAGATCAGCCCCAGCATTTT.

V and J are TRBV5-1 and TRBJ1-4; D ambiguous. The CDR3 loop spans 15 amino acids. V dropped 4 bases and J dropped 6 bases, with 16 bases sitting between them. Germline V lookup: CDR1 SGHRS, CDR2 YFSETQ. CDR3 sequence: CASSEIGRVDEKLFF. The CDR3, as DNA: TGCGCCAGCAGCGAAATAGGACGGGTAGATGAAAAACTGTTTTTT.